This TCR beta chain was profiled in a study of cytomegalovirus exposure and HLA in healthy donors. PCR used 60 Vbeta primers and 13 Jbeta primers. The assay was immunoSEQ multiplex PCR, and TCRdb's table has in-frame clones only and misses some. This sample yields about 86,000 clones, of which around 74% are seen a single time; 6.2% belongs to the top ten. With 1 base removed from V and 2 bases from J, the gap between germline ends came to 24 bases. This CDR3 is built from 19 residues. Germline V gene lookup returns CDR1 KGHSH and CDR2 LQKENI. The sample comprised PBMCs. The receptor was isolated from a woman aged 45-65 years in good health and CMV-seropositive. The chain employs TRBV18 and TRBJ2-7, with D possibly being TRBD1 (7 bases). For the CDR3, the DNA is TGTGCCAGCTCACCACTCGAGGGGGCGAGAGCAGGACTAACCTACGAGCAGTACTTC. Translated, it gives CASSPLEGARAGLTYEQYF.